This T cell receptor (beta chain) derives from a study of graft-versus-host responses after intestinal transplantation. Study context: The transplants performed in recipients were multivisceral, liver-intestinal, or isolated intestinal. Overall study results and limits: In patients with graft-donor T cell macrochimerism, allograft graft-versus-host to host-versus-graft clonal ratios were high. Circulating GvH clone levels at their peak were associated with HvG declines (early post-transplant). Detected in recipient marrow were GvH clones, some of which were first observed in ileum or blood.

Once graft tissue had been processed, intraepithelial and lamina propria lymphocytes were released. This clone has just one count. What it recognizes is unknown. This CDR3 has 13 residues. Germline V CDR1 and CDR2: LGHNA, YNFKEQ. Trimming stripped 1 base from V and 6 bases from J, with 9 bases between. Clones were sequenced by immunoSEQ multiplex PCR, and TCRdb holds only the in-frame ones, with some missing. Of 60,000 to 75,000 clones listed, roughly 89% are singletons. This specimen consisted of ileum tissue, obtained 350 to 400 days after transplant. The chain couples TRBV4-2 to TRBJ1-1; D unresolved. The receptor's source is a human patient who received an intestinal transplant, so some T cells may come from the graft donor. CDR3 DNA sequence: TGTGCCAGCAGCCAAGGGGGAGTCCCTGAAGCTTTCTTT. Amino acid sequence: CASSQGGVPEAFF.